The next 22 T cell receptor beta chains were all read from a single sample in a study of neurological immune-mediated disorders. MiXCR was run by TCRdb on the 5' RACE reads, yielding one entry per CDR3 protein. Of more than 25,000 distinct CDR3 sequences in the sample, under 5% were seen once. The sample consisted of CD4+ T cells from blood. Receptors originate from a woman aged 40 to 50 in good health.

This clonotype was counted at least ten times. V is TRBV4-1 and J is TRBJ1-1, with D perhaps TRBD1 (5 bases). Trimming left V 0 bases short and J 5 bases short, with 7 bases between. Germline values: CDR1 MGHRA, CDR2 YSYEKL. This CDR3 spans 13 amino acids. CDR3 amino acids: CASSQDRDTEAFF. DNA of the CDR3: TGCGCCAGCAGCCAAGACAGGGATACTGAAGCTTTCTTT.

There are many counts of this clonotype. The chain joins TRBV20-1 to TRBJ1-1, with D possibly being TRBD1 (6 bases). Germline values: CDR1 DFQATT, CDR2 SNEGSKA (reference sequence). Between the trimmed V and J ends, which lost 6 bases and 2 bases, there was a span of 16 bases. The CDR3 is 14 residues long. CDR3 in DNA: TGCAGTGCCCGGGAGGGGGTGTATAACACTGAAGCTTTCTTT. It translates to CSAREGVYNTEAFF.

This clonotype was seen at least ten times. V usage is TRBV20-1 and J usage is TRBJ2-1; D is possibly TRBD2 (6 bases). V lost 3 bases and J 0 bases, leaving 12 bases between the germline ends. Per the germline V gene, CDR1 is DFQATT and CDR2 is SNEGSKA (reference sequence). The CDR3 has 15 residues. The CDR3, as DNA: TGCAGTGCTAGTAACGCGGGGAGCTCCTACAATGAGCAGTTCTTC. Amino acid sequence: CSASNAGSSYNEQFF.

This clonotype was counted at least ten times. The chain uses TRBV7-3 and TRBJ2-6; no definite D call. Trimming cost V 5 bases and J 4 bases, with 12 bases left between them. This CDR3 has 15 amino acids. The germline gives CDR1 SGHTA, CDR2 FQGTGA. CDR3 nucleotides: TGTGCCAGCAGCCCGACCTTCGGGGGGGCCAACGTCCTGACTTTC. Translated, it gives CASSPTFGGANVLTF.

This clonotype has ten or more counts. The chain recombines TRBV7-2 with TRBJ1-4, with unresolved D. The V end was cut by 5 bases, the J end by 1 base, with 8 bases between. Germline CDR1 SGHTA, CDR2 FQGNSA. The CDR3 is 14 amino acids. In DNA form, the CDR3 reads TGTGCCAGCAGCCCACGGGGAACTAATGAAAAACTGTTTTTT. Its protein is CASSPRGTNEKLFF.

Ten or more counts support this clonotype. The chain recombines TRBV6-6 with TRBJ2-7; 8 bases agree with TRBD1. Germline CDR1 and CDR2: MNHNY and SVGAGI (reference sequence). The CDR3 spans 15 residues. V dropped 2 bases and J dropped 0; count of bases not matched to a gene: 3. The chain's CDR3 is CASSYKTGDSYEQYF. CDR3 nucleotide sequence: TGTGCCAGCAGTTACAAGACAGGGGACTCCTACGAGCAGTACTTC.

This chain links TRBV30 with TRBJ1-1, with D possibly being TRBD1 (6 bases). The CDR3 runs 13 residues. The V end lost 0 bases, the J end lost 5 bases, and 10 bases lay between the germline ends. CDR1 is GTSNPN, CDR2 SVGIG, per germline (reference sequence). CDR3 sequence: CAWSVRQGTEAFF. The CDR3 region has the DNA TGTGCCTGGAGTGTACGGCAGGGGACTGAAGCTTTCTTT.

This clonotype was observed a few times. At one end, the junction sequence differs from germline, possibly due to a read error. This rearrangement joins TRBV14 to TRBJ1-5; TRBD1 is a possible D gene (5 bases). Germline V gene data show CDR1 as SGHDN and CDR2 as FVKESK. The CDR3 is 16 residues long. The CDR3 here is CASSRGGKGKSQPQNF. The CDR3 bases are TGTGCCAGCAGCAGAGGTGGGAAGGGGAAGAGTCAGCCCCAGAATTTT.

This clonotype occurred many times. The chain couples TRBV5-1 to TRBJ2-3; tentative D call: TRBD2 (7 bases). The CDR3 has 17 residues. V gave up 4 bases and J gave up 6 bases, with 24 bases separating them. The germline V gene encodes CDR1 SGHRS and CDR2 YFSETQ. The CDR3 protein is CASSLSGASGLQDTQYF. The DNA for the CDR3 is TGCGCCAGCAGCCTTTCGGGGGCTAGCGGACTACAGGATACGCAGTATTTT.

Ten or more counts support this clonotype. This rearrangement joins TRBV20-1 to TRBJ2-7, with a tentative D call TRBD1 (6 bases). In germline, CDR1 is DFQATT, CDR2 SNEGSKA (reference sequence). There are 13 residues in the CDR3. Between the trimmed V and J ends, which lost 1 base and 4 bases, there was a span of 11 bases. The CDR3 reads CSARGQGTYEQYF. For the CDR3, the DNA is TGCAGTGCTAGAGGCCAGGGGACGTACGAGCAGTACTTC.

This clonotype has at least ten counts. This chain links TRBV4-2 with TRBJ2-1, with 12 bases aligning to TRBD2. Germline CDR1 reads LGHNA; CDR2 reads YNFKEQ. The CDR3 sequence is 16 residues long. Trimming cost V 4 bases and J 4 bases; bases outside gene matches: 5. CDR3 DNA: TGTGCCAGCAGCCTCGAGACTAGCGGGAGTTACAATGAGCAGTTCTTC. Amino acid sequence: CASSLETSGSYNEQFF.

The chain couples TRBV7-6 to TRBJ2-1; 10 nucleotides match TRBD1. The ends lost 4 bases at V and 7 bases at J; junction bases unmatched: 1. Germline CDR1 reads SGHVS; CDR2 reads FNYEAQ. The CDR3 consists of 13 residues. CDR3 protein: CASSSGQGNEQFF. DNA of the CDR3: TGTGCCAGCAGCTCGGGACAGGGGAATGAGCAGTTCTTC.

This clonotype appeared many times. The genes are TRBV12-3 or TRBV12-4 and TRBJ2-3, with 14 bases aligning to TRBD2. V gave up 5 bases and J gave up 4 bases; unmatched junction bases: 5. The CDR3 is 16 residues long. CDR3 sequence: CASSRPTSGGADTQYF. Written as DNA, the CDR3 is TGTGCCAGCAGTCGCCCGACTAGCGGGGGGGCAGATACGCAGTATTTT.

This sequence joins TRBV13 and TRBJ2-1; D remains unclear. V was cut by 5 bases and J by 7 bases, with 21 bases left in between. Germline CDR1 PRHDT, CDR2 FYEKMQ (reference sequence). The CDR3 runs to 16 residues. CDR3 loop: CASSAKDGPGSNEQFF. For the CDR3, the DNA is TGTGCCAGCAGCGCCAAAGACGGACCCGGTTCGAATGAGCAGTTCTTC.

This clonotype appeared many times. The chain is built from TRBV12-3 or TRBV12-4 and TRBJ1-1, with D possibly TRBD1 on 5 matching bases. This CDR3 has 13 amino acids. The V end was cut by 6 bases, the J end by 4 bases, with 12 bases between. The DNA of the CDR3 is TGTGCCAGCAGCATCTGGGGGGGCACTGAAGCTTTCTTT. Its protein product is CASSIWGGTEAFF.

This clonotype came up many times. The chain is built from TRBV5-1 and TRBJ1-1; D is perhaps TRBD1 (5 bases). The V end was cut by 1 base, the J end by 1 base, with 14 bases between. Per germline, CDR1 SGHRS and CDR2 YFSETQ. The CDR3 has 16 amino acids. CDR3 in DNA: TGCGCCAGCAGCTTGTGGGGGGTCCGGGGGAACACTGAAGCTTTCTTT. Translation gives CASSLWGVRGNTEAFF. The full variable domain, with the rest looked up from reference TRBV5-1 and TRBJ1-1, is KAGVTQTPRYLIKTRGQQVTLSCSPISGHRSVSWYQQTPGQGLQFLFEYFSETQRNKGNFPGRFSGRQFSNSRSEMNVSTLELGDSALYLCASSLWGVRGNTEAFFGQGTRLTVV.

This clonotype has ten or more counts. The chain employs TRBV4-1 and TRBJ2-7; D is uncertain. Trimming removed 1 base at V and 6 bases at J, with 4 bases between. CDR3 length: 11 residues. CDR1 MGHRA and CDR2 YSYEKL come from the germline V gene. The CDR3 DNA reads as TGCGCCAGCAGCCAAGCGGGCGAGCAGTACTTC. This translates into CASSQAGEQYF.

This clonotype was observed at least ten times. The chain uses TRBV20-1 and TRBJ2-1; D perhaps matches TRBD1 (6 bases). The CDR3 runs to 17 residues. From germline, CDR1 is DFQATT and CDR2 SNEGSKA (reference sequence). V was trimmed by 6 bases and J by 7 bases, leaving 28 bases between them. Here the CDR3 DNA reads TGCAGTGCACCCCCCCGAACTCAGGGGACGGGTAATAATGAGCAGTTCTTC. It translates to CSAPPRTQGTGNNEQFF.

This clonotype has at least ten counts. The rearrangement uses TRBV28 and TRBJ1-5; 7 bases fit TRBD1. The CDR3 is 14 residues long. CDR1 and CDR2 from the germline V gene are MDHEN and SYDVKM. Unmatched junction bases numbered 6, after V lost 6 bases and J lost 4 bases. This CDR3 is CASRPGQRNQPQHF. The CDR3 DNA reads as TGTGCCAGCAGACCGGGACAGAGGAATCAGCCCCAGCATTTT.

The table lists this clonotype with many counts. The chain combines TRBV20-1 with TRBJ2-5; TRBD2 matches 9 bases. V dropped 2 bases and J dropped 4; count of bases not matched to a gene: 5. CDR1 is DFQATT and CDR2 is SNEGSKA in the germline V gene (reference sequence). This CDR3 is 14 amino acids long. The DNA for the CDR3 is TGCAGTGCTAGATCGTTACTAGCGGGAGAGACCCAGTACTTC. Translated, it gives CSARSLLAGETQYF.

This clonotype was observed at least ten times. The V call is TRBV12-3 or TRBV12-4, the J call TRBJ2-1, with D perhaps given as TRBD1 or TRBD2 (5 bases each). CDR3 length: 13 amino acids. Trimming shortened V by 4 bases and J by 9 bases, and 13 bases separated the two germline ends. CDR3 in amino acids: CASSSVRGVEQFF. In DNA, the CDR3 is TGTGCCAGCAGTTCAGTTAGGGGAGTTGAGCAGTTCTTC.

This clonotype was counted at least ten times. The genes are TRBV10-3 and TRBJ2-1; tentatively, D is TRBD1 or TRBD2 (6 bases each). CDR1 and CDR2 (germline): ENHRY, SYGVKD. V was shortened by 0 bases and J by 2 bases, with 17 bases between the two germline ends. CDR3 length: 18 residues. For the CDR3, the DNA is TGTGCCATCAGTGAGTCGATAAGGTCGGGGGCAGCCTACAATGAGCAGTTCTTC. Translated, it gives CAISESIRSGAAYNEQFF.